This record concerns one T cell receptor (beta chain) sequence. What it recognizes is unknown. The entry originates in a study of cytomegalovirus exposure and HLA in healthy donors. Whole-study findings and limits: Trimming of TCR beta V- and J-genes showed a link, identified in a later analysis, to a missense DCLRE1C variant. A later analysis showed HLA-associated TCR beta chains outstripping equally common others in clonal expansion. A few of the chains that were CMV-associated were confirmed in vitro to be specific for CMV antigens.

Vbeta (60) and Jbeta (13) primers were used in the PCR. Profiling relied on immunoSEQ multiplex PCR, and the TCRdb table lists in-frame clones only, not all of them. The sample lists around 210,000 clones, around 80% occurring once. What was sequenced was PBMCs. The sequence derives from a boy aged 5-17 years in good health and CMV-seronegative.

In nucleotides, the CDR3 is TGCAGCGTTCAACAGGGGGCGGTCAAAAACATTCAGTACTTC. The encoded protein is CSVQQGAVKNIQYF. V and J are TRBV29-1 and TRBJ2-4, with TRBD1 matching 9 bases. V shed 5 bases, J shed 3 bases, and the junction held 5 bases outside the gene matches. CDR1 is SQVTM, CDR2 ANQGSEA, per germline. The CDR3 sequence is 14 residues long.